This TCR beta chain was sequenced for a study of cytomegalovirus exposure and HLA in healthy donors. Background on the study: An earlier analysis identified 100 million to 130 million unique TCR beta sequences in 150 million to 200 million T cells. Study results and caveats: Most TCR beta V segments were productive about 87% or about 30% of the time in an earlier analysis. Later analysis found that TCR beta chains associated with HLA were more clonally expanded than other, equally common chains.

Comment on this clone: Its antigen is undetermined.

13 Jbeta primers and 60 Vbeta primers were used for the PCR. The protocol was immunoSEQ multiplex PCR, while the TCRdb copy is restricted to in-frame clones and leaves out a portion. The sample holds 100,000 to 150,000 clones, almost 85% seen once. Despite likely unrecorded immune exposures, the donors were nominally healthy at the time of sampling. The sample consisted of PBMCs. This receptor was taken from a boy between 2 and 10 years old in good health and CMV-seronegative.

The CDR3 loop is CASSPWSHSYNEQFF. The CDR3 region has the DNA TGTGCCAGCAGCCCCTGGAGTCACTCCTACAATGAGCAGTTCTTC. V gene TRBV7-9 combines with J gene TRBJ2-1; D remains ambiguous. Trimming took 5 bases from V and 0 from J, leaving 11 bases between them. The CDR3 consists of 15 residues. Germline CDR1 reads SEHNR; CDR2 reads FQNEAQ (reference sequence).